The clone carrying this T cell receptor (beta chain) was seen a few times. Its specificity is unknown. One entry per CDR3 protein, called by TCRdb with MiXCR from the 5' RACE reads. This table holds 150,000 to 250,000 distinct CDR3 sequences, roughly 13% found once. This specimen belongs to a study of CD8 T cells in ankylosing spondylitis. General study results and limits: A TCR beta motif of 8 or 9 highly homologous variants appeared characteristic of ankylosing spondylitis blood.

The germline V gene encodes CDR1 SGHTS and CDR2 YDEGEE. The CDR3 consists of 14 residues. V gave up 9 bases and J gave up 1 base, with 17 bases separating them. The chain recombines TRBV5-8 with TRBJ2-7, with D perhaps matching TRBD1 (5 bases). This receptor was identified in a male donor with ankylosing spondylitis or in good health (not recorded which). Sequenced: blood, either unsorted or a sorted T cell fraction (not recorded which). The CDR3 region has the DNA TGTGCCACACTGGCAGGGCATATTTCCTACGAGCAGTACTTC. Residues: CATLAGHISYEQYF. Supplemented by reference TRBV5-8 and TRBJ2-7, the full variable domain reads EAGVTQSPTHLIKTRGQQATLRCSPISGHTSVYWYQQALGLGLQFLLWYDEGEERNRGNFPPRFSGRQFPNYSSELNVNALELEDSALYLCATLAGHISYEQYFGPGTRLTVT.